This entry concerns a single T cell receptor beta chain. CDR1 is LGHDT and CDR2 is YNNKEL in the germline V gene (reference sequence). The CDR3 spans 13 residues. This record belongs to a study of monozygotic twins with inflammatory bowel disease. The unique tags termed UMIs, each holding a 6-nucleotide sample barcode, were added by means of template switching. Each CDR3 protein gets one entry in TCRdb, which reprocessed the 5' RACE reads and gives no DNA. This sample contains around 410,000 distinct CDR3 sequences. Sequenced sample: blood. This chain joins TRBV3-1 and TRBJ2-7. This clonotype was obtained from a human donor with ulcerative colitis or Crohn's disease, or a healthy co-twin of an affected twin (not recorded which). This CDR3 is CASSQEGSYEQYF.